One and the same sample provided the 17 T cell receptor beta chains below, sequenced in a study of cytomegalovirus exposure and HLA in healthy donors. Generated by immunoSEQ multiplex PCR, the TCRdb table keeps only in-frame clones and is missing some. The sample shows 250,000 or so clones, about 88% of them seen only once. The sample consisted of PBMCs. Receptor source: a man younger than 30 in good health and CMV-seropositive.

The CDR3 coding sequence is TGCGCCAGCAGCTTGGTTATTGCGACAGGGGTCTTCGAGCAGTACTTC. This codes for CASSLVIATGVFEQYF. The chain couples TRBV5-1 to TRBJ2-7; 8 bases are shared with TRBD1. With 0 bases clipped from V and 6 bases from J, the junction kept 11 bases outside the gene matches. This CDR3 has 16 amino acids. Germline V lookup: CDR1 SGHRS, CDR2 YFSETQ.

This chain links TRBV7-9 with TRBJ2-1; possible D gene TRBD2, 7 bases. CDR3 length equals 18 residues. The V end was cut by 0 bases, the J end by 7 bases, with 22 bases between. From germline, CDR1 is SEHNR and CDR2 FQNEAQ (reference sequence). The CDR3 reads CASSLALGQQGGTNEQFF. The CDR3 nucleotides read TGTGCCAGCAGCTTAGCACTTGGACAGCAGGGAGGGACAAATGAGCAGTTCTTC.

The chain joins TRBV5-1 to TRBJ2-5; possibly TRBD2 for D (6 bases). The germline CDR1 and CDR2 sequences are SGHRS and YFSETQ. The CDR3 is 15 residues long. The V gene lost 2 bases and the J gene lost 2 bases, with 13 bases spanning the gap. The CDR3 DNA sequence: TGCGCCAGCAGCTTAGAGGCGGGGAGTCAAGAGACCCAGTACTTC. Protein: CASSLEAGSQETQYF.

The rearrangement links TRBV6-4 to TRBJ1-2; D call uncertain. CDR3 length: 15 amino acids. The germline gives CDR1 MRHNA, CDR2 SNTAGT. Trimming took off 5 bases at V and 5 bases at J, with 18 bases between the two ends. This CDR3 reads CASSKVGSSSYGYTF. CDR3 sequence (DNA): TGTGCCAGCAGTAAAGTCGGCAGTTCTAGTTATGGCTACACCTTC.

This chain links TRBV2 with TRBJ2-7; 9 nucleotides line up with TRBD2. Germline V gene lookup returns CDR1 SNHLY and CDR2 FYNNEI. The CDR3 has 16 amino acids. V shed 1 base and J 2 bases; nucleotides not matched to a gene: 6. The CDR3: CASSEVEAGGTYEQYF. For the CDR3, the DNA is TGTGCCAGCAGTGAAGTGGAAGCGGGAGGAACCTACGAGCAGTACTTC.

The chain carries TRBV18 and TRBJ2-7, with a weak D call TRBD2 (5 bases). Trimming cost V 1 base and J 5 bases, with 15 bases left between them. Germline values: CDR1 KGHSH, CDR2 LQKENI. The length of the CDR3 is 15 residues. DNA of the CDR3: TGTGCCAGCTCACCACAAATGGACTGGTCTGACGAGCAGTACTTC. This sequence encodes CASSPQMDWSDEQYF.

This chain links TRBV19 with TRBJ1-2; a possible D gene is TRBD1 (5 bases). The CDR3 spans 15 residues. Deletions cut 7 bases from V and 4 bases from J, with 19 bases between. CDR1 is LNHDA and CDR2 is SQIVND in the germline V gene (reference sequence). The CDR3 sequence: CASTPGIWGSYGYTF. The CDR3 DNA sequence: TGTGCCAGTACCCCCGGGATTTGGGGGAGCTATGGCTACACCTTC. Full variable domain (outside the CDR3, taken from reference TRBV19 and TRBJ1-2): DGGITQSPKYLFRKEGQNVTLSCEQNLNHDAMYWYRQDPGQGLRLIYYSQIVNDFQKGDIAEGYSVSREKKESFPLTVTSAQKNPTAFYLCASTPGIWGSYGYTFGSGTRLTVV.

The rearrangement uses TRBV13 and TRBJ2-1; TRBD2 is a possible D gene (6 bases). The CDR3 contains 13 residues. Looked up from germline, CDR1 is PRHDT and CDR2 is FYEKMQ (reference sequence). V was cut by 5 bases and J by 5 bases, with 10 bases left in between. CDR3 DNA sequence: TGTGCCAGCAGCCCGACTAGTAACAATGAGCAGTTCTTC. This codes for CASSPTSNNEQFF.

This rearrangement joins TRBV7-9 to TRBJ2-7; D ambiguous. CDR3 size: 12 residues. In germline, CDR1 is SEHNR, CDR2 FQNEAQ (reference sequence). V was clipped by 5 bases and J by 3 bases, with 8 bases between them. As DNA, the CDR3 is TGTGCCAGCAGCCCACCGAGCTACGAGCAGTACTTC. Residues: CASSPPSYEQYF.

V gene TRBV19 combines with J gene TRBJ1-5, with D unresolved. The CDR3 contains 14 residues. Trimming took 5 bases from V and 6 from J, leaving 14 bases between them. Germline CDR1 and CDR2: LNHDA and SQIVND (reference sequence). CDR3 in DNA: TGTGCCAGTAGTTCTGATAGCCGGGGTCAGCCCCAGCATTTT. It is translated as CASSSDSRGQPQHF.

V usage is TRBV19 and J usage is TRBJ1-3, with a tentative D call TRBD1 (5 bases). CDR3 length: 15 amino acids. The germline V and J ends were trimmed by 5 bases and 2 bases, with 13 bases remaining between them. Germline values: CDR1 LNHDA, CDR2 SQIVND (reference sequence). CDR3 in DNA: TGTGCCAGTAGTTCCAGTGGGGACCCTGGAAACACCATATATTTT. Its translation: CASSSSGDPGNTIYF. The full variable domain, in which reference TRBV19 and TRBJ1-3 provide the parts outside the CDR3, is DGGITQSPKYLFRKEGQNVTLSCEQNLNHDAMYWYRQDPGQGLRLIYYSQIVNDFQKGDIAEGYSVSREKKESFPLTVTSAQKNPTAFYLCASSSSGDPGNTIYFGEGSWLTVV.

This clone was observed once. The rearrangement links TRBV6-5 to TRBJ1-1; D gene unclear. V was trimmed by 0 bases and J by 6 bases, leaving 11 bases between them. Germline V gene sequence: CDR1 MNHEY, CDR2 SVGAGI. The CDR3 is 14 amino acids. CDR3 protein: CASSYSGRVAEAFF. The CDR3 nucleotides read TGTGCCAGCAGTTACTCGGGGAGGGTGGCTGAAGCTTTCTTT.

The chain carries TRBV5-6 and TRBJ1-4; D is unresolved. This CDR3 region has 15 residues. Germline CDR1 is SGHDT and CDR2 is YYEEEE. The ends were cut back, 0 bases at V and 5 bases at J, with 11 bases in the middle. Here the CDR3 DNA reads TGTGCCAGCAGCTTGGAGCGGCAGAGAAATGAAAAACTGTTTTTT. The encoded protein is CASSLERQRNEKLFF.

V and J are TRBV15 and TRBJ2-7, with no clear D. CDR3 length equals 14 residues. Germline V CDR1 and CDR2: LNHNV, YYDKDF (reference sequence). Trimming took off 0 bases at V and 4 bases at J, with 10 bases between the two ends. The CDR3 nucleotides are TGTGCCACCAGCAGAGATTTGGAAACTTACGAGCAGTACTTC. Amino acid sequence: CATSRDLETYEQYF. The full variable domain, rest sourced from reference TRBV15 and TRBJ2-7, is DAMVIQNPRYQVTQFGKPVTLSCSQTLNHNVMYWYQQKSSQAPKLLFHYYDKDFNNEADTPDNFQSRRPNTSFCFLDIRSPGLGDTAMYLCATSRDLETYEQYFGPGTRLTVT.

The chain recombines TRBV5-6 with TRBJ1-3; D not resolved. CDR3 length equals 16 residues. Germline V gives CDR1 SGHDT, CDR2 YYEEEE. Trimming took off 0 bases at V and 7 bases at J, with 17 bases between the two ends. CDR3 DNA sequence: TGTGCCAGCAGCTTGGCGGGCGGATCAGGCGGGAACACCATATATTTT. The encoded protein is CASSLAGGSGGNTIYF.

As DNA, the CDR3 is TGTGCCAGCTCGTCCACATCCGGGGGGAGGGAGGAAGCTTTCTTT. Encoded protein: CASSSTSGGREEAFF. The V call is TRBV18, the J call TRBJ1-1; D possibly corresponds to TRBD1 (5 bases). The CDR3 is 15 residues long. The V gene's germline CDR1 is KGHSH and CDR2 LQKENI. The V end was cut by 6 bases, the J end by 8 bases, with 22 bases between.

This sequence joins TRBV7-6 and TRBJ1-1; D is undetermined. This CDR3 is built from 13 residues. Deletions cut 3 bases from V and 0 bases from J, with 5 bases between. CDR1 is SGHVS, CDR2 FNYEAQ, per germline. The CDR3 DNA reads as TGTGCCAGCAGCTTGTCAGTGAACACTGAAGCTTTCTTT. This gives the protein CASSLSVNTEAFF.